This is a list of T cell receptor beta chains from one sample in a study of cytomegalovirus exposure and HLA in healthy donors. Generated by immunoSEQ multiplex PCR, the TCRdb table keeps only in-frame clones and is missing some. The sample consists of approximately 140,000 clones, 70% to 80% of them appearing once. The sample consisted of PBMCs. Every receptor here comes from a human donor in good health. The CDR3 runs from the conserved cysteine through the conserved F or W. D genes are given only for firm matches. The listing skips clone size in some rows; elsewhere it reads once, few, many or a size class.

DNA: TGTGCCAGCAGTTCAGTCTATGGCTACACCTTC
CDR3: CASSSVYGYTF
size: .
D: .
J: TRBJ1-2
V: TRBV28

DNA: TGTGCCAGCAGTGAAGTCGCGAGGGGGAGCTCCTATAATTCACCCCTCCACTTT
CDR3: CASSEVARGSSYNSPLHF
size: .
D: .
J: TRBJ1-6
V: TRBV6-4

DNA: TGTGCCAGCCGACCGGGGGGCTACGAGCAGTACTTC
CDR3: CASRPGGYEQYF
size: .
D: TRBD2
J: TRBJ2-7
V: TRBV6-6

DNA: TGTGCCTGGGCGCCCGACGCGGGTGTATATGGGGAGCTGTTTTTT
CDR3: CAWAPDAGVYGELFF
size: .
D: .
J: TRBJ2-2
V: TRBV30

DNA: TGTGCCAGCAGTGCCGGGACTAGCGGGGGCCTTACCTACAATGAGCAGTTCTTC
CDR3: CASSAGTSGGLTYNEQFF
size: .
D: TRBD2
J: TRBJ2-1
V: TRBV2

DNA: TGTGCCAGTAGTCCAAAACTAGCGGGAGGGATGAATGAGCAGTTCTTC
CDR3: CASSPKLAGGMNEQFF
size: .
D: TRBD2
J: TRBJ2-1
V: TRBV19

DNA: TGTGCCAGCAGCGATCTCAGGTCTGGAAACACCATATATTTT
CDR3: CASSDLRSGNTIYF
size: few
D: .
J: TRBJ1-3
V: TRBV7-9

DNA: TGTGCCAGTAGTATAGGTAAGAGGTCAAGAGCCTTGTACGAGCAGTACTTC
CDR3: CASSIGKRSRALYEQYF
size: .
D: .
J: TRBJ2-7
V: TRBV19

DNA: TGTGCCAGCCTCCGAGGGTCGGAGCAGTACTTC
CDR3: CASLRGSEQYF
size: few
D: .
J: TRBJ2-7
V: TRBV27

DNA: TGTGCCAGCAGTTACTCGACGGGACTGGACGAGCAGTACTTC
CDR3: CASSYSTGLDEQYF
size: .
D: .
J: TRBJ2-7
V: TRBV6-5

DNA: TGTGCCAGCAGTAATCTCCTAGGAGCCGTGGAGACCCAGTACTTC
CDR3: CASSNLLGAVETQYF
size: .
D: .
J: TRBJ2-5
V: TRBV28

DNA: TGCGCCAGCAGCTTGGACATCTCTGGAAACACCATATATTTT
CDR3: CASSLDISGNTIYF
size: .
D: .
J: TRBJ1-3
V: TRBV5-1

DNA: TGTGCCAGCGCGGGAGGGACAGGGGGCTACGAGCAGTACTTC
CDR3: CASAGGTGGYEQYF
size: .
D: TRBD1
J: TRBJ2-7
V: TRBV2

DNA: TGTGCCAGCAGTGAATTCAGGGGGCCAGAATATGAGCAGTTCTTC
CDR3: CASSEFRGPEYEQFF
size: .
D: TRBD1
J: TRBJ2-1
V: TRBV2

DNA: TGTGCCAGCAGTACTACCTACGGTGGGGAGCAGTACTTC
CDR3: CASSTTYGGEQYF
size: .
D: .
J: TRBJ2-7
V: TRBV6-5

DNA: TGTGCCAGCAGCTTATCCCCGACGACGGGGACTAACTATGGCTACACCTTC
CDR3: CASSLSPTTGTNYGYTF
size: .
D: .
J: TRBJ1-2
V: TRBV7-9

DNA: TGTGCCACCAGCAGAGATTTAGCGGGGCGCCGCACAGATACGCAGTATTTT
CDR3: CATSRDLAGRRTDTQYF
size: .
D: TRBD2
J: TRBJ2-3
V: TRBV15

DNA: TGCGCCAGCAGTGAACCGGGACCTAGCGAAGAGACCCAGTACTTC
CDR3: CASSEPGPSEETQYF
size: .
D: .
J: TRBJ2-5
V: TRBV10-1

DNA: TGCAGCGTTGAGGGACACCACTACGAGCAGTACTTC
CDR3: CSVEGHHYEQYF
size: few
D: .
J: TRBJ2-7
V: TRBV29-1

DNA: TGTGCCAGCAGATATACCGGAGCAAGGAACACCGGGGAGCTGTTTTTT
CDR3: CASRYTGARNTGELFF
size: .
D: .
J: TRBJ2-2
V: TRBV27

DNA: TGTGCCAGCAGTTTAGGGACAGGAGCAAATCAGCCCCAGCATTTT
CDR3: CASSLGTGANQPQHF
size: .
D: TRBD1
J: TRBJ1-5
V: TRBV28

DNA: TGTGCCAGCAGCACCAACCCGGGACAGGGGTATGAAAAACTGTTTTTT
CDR3: CASSTNPGQGYEKLFF
size: .
D: TRBD1
J: TRBJ1-4
V: TRBV5-4

DNA: TGTGCCAGCAGCTCCAGGACAGGTTTAGATGAGCAGTTCTTC
CDR3: CASSSRTGLDEQFF
size: .
D: TRBD1
J: TRBJ2-1
V: TRBV7-3

DNA: TGTGCCAGCAGGGGATGGACAGGGGGATTTGATGGCTACCCCTTC
CDR3: CASRGWTGGFDGYPF
size: .
D: TRBD1
J: TRBJ1-2
V: TRBV2

DNA: TGTGCCAGCAGTACATCACAGGGGAGGTATGGCTACACCTTC
CDR3: CASSTSQGRYGYTF
size: .
D: TRBD1
J: TRBJ1-2
V: TRBV28

DNA: TGTGCCAGCAGTCCCCTTCTGACTAGCGGGGGGGCCTACCAGTACTTC
CDR3: CASSPLLTSGGAYQYF
size: .
D: TRBD2
J: TRBJ2-5
V: TRBV6-6

DNA: TGCAGTGCTCTTGGAGCCTACGAGCAGTACTTC
CDR3: CSALGAYEQYF
size: .
D: .
J: TRBJ2-7
V: TRBV20-1

DNA: TGTGCCAGCAGCCCCGGAGCGGGGGCGAACACCGGGGAGCTGTTTTTT
CDR3: CASSPGAGANTGELFF
size: .
D: TRBD2
J: TRBJ2-2
V: TRBV28

DNA: TGTGCCAGCAGTTACGGGACAGGGGGTTGCGAGCAGTACTTC
CDR3: CASSYGTGGCEQYF
size: .
D: TRBD1
J: TRBJ2-7
V: TRBV6-5

DNA: TGTGCCACCAGCATAGACAGGGATGAAAAACTGTTTTTT
CDR3: CATSIDRDEKLFF
size: .
D: TRBD1
J: TRBJ1-4
V: TRBV15

DNA: TGCGCCAGCAGAATCGGGGCGGGAAGTAGGGAGCAGTACTTC
CDR3: CASRIGAGSREQYF
size: .
D: .
J: TRBJ2-7
V: TRBV4-1

DNA: TGCGCCAGCAGTCCTGGACAACCTATGACCTACGAGCAGTACTTC
CDR3: CASSPGQPMTYEQYF
size: .
D: .
J: TRBJ2-7
V: TRBV10-1

DNA: TGCGCCAGCAGCTTGGCCGCGGGGCCAGCGGGGTCCTACGAGCAGTACTTC
CDR3: CASSLAAGPAGSYEQYF
size: .
D: TRBD2
J: TRBJ2-7
V: TRBV5-1

DNA: TGCGCCAGCAGCTTGAGGCTAGCGGGGGTTCAAGAGACCCAGTACTTC
CDR3: CASSLRLAGVQETQYF
size: .
D: TRBD2
J: TRBJ2-5
V: TRBV5-1

DNA: TGTGCCAGCAGGGGACAGGACTATGGCTACACCTTC
CDR3: CASRGQDYGYTF
size: .
D: TRBD1
J: TRBJ1-2
V: TRBV13

DNA: TGTGCCAGCAGCTCAGTCATGGGGGGCACTGAAGCTTTCTTT
CDR3: CASSSVMGGTEAFF
size: .
D: .
J: TRBJ1-1
V: TRBV9

DNA: TGTGCCAGCAGTTTCGCGGTGCTCGCGGATACGCAGTATTTT
CDR3: CASSFAVLADTQYF
size: .
D: .
J: TRBJ2-3
V: TRBV27

DNA: TGTGCCAGTAGTATAGTTCCTACTACAGGTTCCGGGGAGCTGTTTTTT
CDR3: CASSIVPTTGSGELFF
size: .
D: .
J: TRBJ2-2
V: TRBV19

DNA: TGTGCCAGCAGCATAGCTAGCGGGGGTTCCGGGGAGCTGTTTTTT
CDR3: CASSIASGGSGELFF
size: .
D: TRBD2
J: TRBJ2-2
V: TRBV7-2

DNA: TGTGCCAGCAGCGCCGTCGGGACTAGCGGGAATGAGCAGTTCTTC
CDR3: CASSAVGTSGNEQFF
size: .
D: TRBD2
J: TRBJ2-1
V: TRBV7-2

DNA: TGTGCCAGCAGTGAAGATATTACTCACACTGAAGCTTTCTTT
CDR3: CASSEDITHTEAFF
size: .
D: .
J: TRBJ1-1
V: TRBV2

DNA: TGTGCCAGCGGTCCAGGGGGCGGTGACACTGAAGCTTTCTTT
CDR3: CASGPGGGDTEAFF
size: few
D: TRBD1
J: TRBJ1-1
V: TRBV6-5

DNA: TGTGCCAGCAGTGCCCTGGGGACTAGCCGCGGCGAGCAGTACTTC
CDR3: CASSALGTSRGEQYF
size: .
D: TRBD2
J: TRBJ2-7
V: TRBV7-9

DNA: TGTGCCAGCAGGCCCACGGACAGACGAGCTGAAGCTTTCTTT
CDR3: CASRPTDRRAEAFF
size: once
D: .
J: TRBJ1-1
V: TRBV6-5

DNA: TGTGCCAGCAGCCAAGATCTTCGAGATACGCAGTATTTT
CDR3: CASSQDLRDTQYF
size: .
D: .
J: TRBJ2-3
V: TRBV14

DNA: TGTGCCAGCAGGATACTAGCGGGGGACCCGAACACCGGGGAGCTGTTTTTT
CDR3: CASRILAGDPNTGELFF
size: .
D: TRBD2
J: TRBJ2-2
V: TRBV2

DNA: TGCGCCAGCAGCTTGCTCGAGATACGTCCCGGGGAGCTGTTTTTT
CDR3: CASSLLEIRPGELFF
size: .
D: .
J: TRBJ2-2
V: TRBV5-1

DNA: TGTGCCAGCAGTGTGACAGTGAACACTGAAGCTTTCTTT
CDR3: CASSVTVNTEAFF
size: .
D: .
J: TRBJ1-1
V: TRBV27

DNA: TGTGCCAGCAGTTCTAGCGGGAGTTGGGAGACCCAGTACTTC
CDR3: CASSSSGSWETQYF
size: .
D: TRBD2
J: TRBJ2-5
V: TRBV2

DNA: TGTGCCAGCAGCTTGATGCTCGACAGCACTAACTATGGCTACCCCTTC
CDR3: CASSLMLDSTNYGYPF
size: .
D: .
J: TRBJ1-2
V: TRBV5-6

DNA: TGTGCCAGTAGTATTTACATTAATAGCAATCAGCCCCAGCATTTT
CDR3: CASSIYINSNQPQHF
size: .
D: .
J: TRBJ1-5
V: TRBV19

DNA: TGTGCCAGCAGCCAAGATTTACCGGGAAATTCACCCCTCCACTTT
CDR3: CASSQDLPGNSPLHF
size: .
D: .
J: TRBJ1-6
V: TRBV14

DNA: TGTGCCAGCAGCCCCGGACTAGCGGGTGCGAACACAGATACGCAGTATTTT
CDR3: CASSPGLAGANTDTQYF
size: .
D: TRBD2
J: TRBJ2-3
V: TRBV7-6

DNA: TGTGCCAGCAGCCGAAATGAAGGGGGTTACGCTGAAGCTTTCTTT
CDR3: CASSRNEGGYAEAFF
size: .
D: .
J: TRBJ1-1
V: TRBV7-6

DNA: TGTGCCAGCAGCTTAGATCCCACAGGGGGTTTAGAGACCCAGTACTTC
CDR3: CASSLDPTGGLETQYF
size: .
D: TRBD1
J: TRBJ2-5
V: TRBV7-9

DNA: TGTGCCAGCAGCCCCTCATGGCCCCCGGGGGAGCAGTACTTC
CDR3: CASSPSWPPGEQYF
size: .
D: .
J: TRBJ2-7
V: TRBV5-8

DNA: TGTGCCAGTAGTGGGGGCAGGGATTCACCCCTCCACTTT
CDR3: CASSGGRDSPLHF
size: .
D: .
J: TRBJ1-6
V: TRBV19

DNA: TGTGCCAGCAGCCAGGAGCGGGGGTCCGAGCAGTACTTC
CDR3: CASSQERGSEQYF
size: .
D: TRBD2
J: TRBJ2-7
V: TRBV27

DNA: TGTGCCAGCCGCTACGACGGGAGTGAGCAGTTCTTC
CDR3: CASRYDGSEQFF
size: .
D: .
J: TRBJ2-1
V: TRBV7-9